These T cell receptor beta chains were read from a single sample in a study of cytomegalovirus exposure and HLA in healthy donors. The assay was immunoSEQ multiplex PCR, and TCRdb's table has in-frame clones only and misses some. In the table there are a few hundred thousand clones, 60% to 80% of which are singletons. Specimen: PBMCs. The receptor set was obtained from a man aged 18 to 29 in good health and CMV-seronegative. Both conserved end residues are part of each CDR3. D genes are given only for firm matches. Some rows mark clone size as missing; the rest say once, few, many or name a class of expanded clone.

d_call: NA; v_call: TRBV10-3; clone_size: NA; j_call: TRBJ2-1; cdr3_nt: TGTGCCATCAGCCCCTCCCGGGGGGCCCACAATGAGCAGTTCTTC; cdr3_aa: CAISPSRGAHNEQFF
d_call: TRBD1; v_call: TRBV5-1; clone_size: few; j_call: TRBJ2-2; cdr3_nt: TGCGCCAGCAGCTTGGCACAGGGGGTTACCGGGGAGCTGTTTTTT; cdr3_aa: CASSLAQGVTGELFF
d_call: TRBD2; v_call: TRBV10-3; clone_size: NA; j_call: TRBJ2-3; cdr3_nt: TGTGCCATCACGGAGCGGGAGGCCGGAGATACGCAGTATTTT; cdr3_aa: CAITEREAGDTQYF
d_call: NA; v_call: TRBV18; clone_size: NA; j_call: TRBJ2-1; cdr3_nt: TGTGCCAGCTCACCAATTCGCCAGAACAATGAGCAGTTCTTC; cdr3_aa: CASSPIRQNNEQFF
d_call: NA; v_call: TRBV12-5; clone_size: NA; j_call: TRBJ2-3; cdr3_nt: TGTGCTAGTGGCGTTGGGGGGGGCAACACAGATACGCAGTATTTT; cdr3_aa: CASGVGGGNTDTQYF
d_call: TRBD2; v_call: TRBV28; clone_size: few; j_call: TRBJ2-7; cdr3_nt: TGTGCCAGCAGGGGGACTAGCGGGGCTGCCTCCTACGAGCAGTACTTC; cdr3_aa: CASRGTSGAASYEQYF
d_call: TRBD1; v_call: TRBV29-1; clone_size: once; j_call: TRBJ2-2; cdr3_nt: TGCAGCGCCCTGGGACAGGGAATGACCGGGGAGCTGTTTTTT; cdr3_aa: CSALGQGMTGELFF
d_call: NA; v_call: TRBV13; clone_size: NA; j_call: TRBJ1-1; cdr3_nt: TGTGCCAGCAGCATACCTCAGGGAGGTAGCGCTGAAGCTTTCTTT; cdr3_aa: CASSIPQGGSAEAFF
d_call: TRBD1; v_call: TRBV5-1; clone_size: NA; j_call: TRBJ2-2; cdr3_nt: TGCGCCAGCAGCAAGCGACAGGGGGCTGACGGGGAGCTGTTTTTT; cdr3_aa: CASSKRQGADGELFF
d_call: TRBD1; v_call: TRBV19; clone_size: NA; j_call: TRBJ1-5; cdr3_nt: TGTGCCAGTAGTATCGGACAGGGGGCGTATAGCAATCAGCCCCAGCATTTT; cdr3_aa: CASSIGQGAYSNQPQHF
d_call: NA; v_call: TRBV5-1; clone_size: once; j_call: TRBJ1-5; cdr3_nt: TGCGCCAGCAGCTTGGCAGGGGTCGCGCATCAGCCCCAGCATTTT; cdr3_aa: CASSLAGVAHQPQHF
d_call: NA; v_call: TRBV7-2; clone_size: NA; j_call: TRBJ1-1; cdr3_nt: TGTGCCAGCAGCTTGGGGGGGCCTGAAGCTTTCTTT; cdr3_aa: CASSLGGPEAFF
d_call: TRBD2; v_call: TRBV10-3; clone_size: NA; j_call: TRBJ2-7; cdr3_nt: TGTGCCATCAGGGTACTAGCGGGAGCCTACGAGCAGTACTTC; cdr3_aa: CAIRVLAGAYEQYF
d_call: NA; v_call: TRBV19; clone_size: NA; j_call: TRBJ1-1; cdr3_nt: TGTGCCAGTAGTATTCAGGGAGGGAACACTGAAGCTTTCTTT; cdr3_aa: CASSIQGGNTEAFF
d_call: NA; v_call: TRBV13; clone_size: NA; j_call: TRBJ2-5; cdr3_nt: TGTGCCAGCAGCTCCTCTACCCGCACCTTCGACCAAGAGACCCAGTACTTC; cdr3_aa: CASSSSTRTFDQETQYF
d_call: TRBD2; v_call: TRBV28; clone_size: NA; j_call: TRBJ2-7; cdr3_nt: TGTGCCAGCAGTTTCCAGCGGGGACTAGCGGGATACGAGCAGTACTTC; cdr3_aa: CASSFQRGLAGYEQYF